Below, 8 T cell receptor beta chains from the same sample are listed, as sequenced in a study of CD8 T cells in ankylosing spondylitis. Study findings and constraints: The study identified a TCR beta motif of roughly eight highly homologous variants that appeared characteristic of ankylosing spondylitis blood.

Their antigens are not known. TCRdb recomputed calls from the 5' RACE reads with MiXCR, one row per CDR3 protein. Found here are 200,000 to 250,000 distinct CDR3 sequences, 15% to 20% of them singletons; the top ten hold 42%. Source material: blood, either unsorted or a sorted T cell fraction (not recorded which). The receptors were sampled from a male donor with ankylosing spondylitis.

This clonotype was detected only once. The gene calls are TRBV4-1 and TRBJ2-7; D gene uncertain. CDR3 length equals 15 residues. V was clipped by 1 base and J by 0 bases, with 10 bases between them. The V gene's germline CDR1 is MGHRA and CDR2 YSYEKL. DNA of the CDR3: TGCGCCAGCAGCCAAGGGAAACAGCGCTCCTACGAGCAGTACTTC. This codes for CASSQGKQRSYEQYF.

In this sample, this clonotype turned up a few times. DNA for the CDR3: TGTGCCAGCAGCTTCCGGGAAGGGGCTAACACCGGGGAGCTGTTTTTT. Its protein product is CASSFREGANTGELFF. This chain connects TRBV7-2 to TRBJ2-2; possibly TRBD1 or TRBD2 for D (5 bases each). The V end lost 3 bases, the J end lost 2 bases, and 13 bases lay between the germline ends. The CDR3 is 16 amino acids. The germline V gene encodes CDR1 SGHTA and CDR2 FQGNSA. The variable domain in full, completed from reference TRBV7-2 and TRBJ2-2, reads GAGVSQSPSNKVTEKGKDVELRCDPISGHTALYWYRQSLGQGLEFLIYFQGNSAPDKSGLPSDRFSAERTGGSVSTLTIQRTQQEDSAVYLCASSFREGANTGELFFGEGSRLTVL.

CDR3 region: CATSHLGPYNEQFF. DNA of the CDR3: TGTGCCACCAGCCATTTGGGACCCTACAATGAGCAGTTCTTC. This sequence joins TRBV24-1 and TRBJ2-1, with D perhaps assigned TRBD1 or TRBD2 (5 bases each). The germline V and J ends were trimmed by 7 bases and 2 bases, with 11 bases remaining between them. The CDR3 consists of 14 residues. CDR1 and CDR2 (germline): KGHDR, SFDVKD.

The chain joins TRBV12-3 or TRBV12-4 to TRBJ2-7, with TRBD1 matching over 9 bases. Losses at the gene ends were 6 bases for V and 3 bases for J; bases not matched to a gene: 9. This CDR3 region has 15 residues. In nucleotides, the CDR3 is TGTGCCAGCAGCGCTCCGGGACAGGGTTTCTACGAGCAGTACTTC. Protein: CASSAPGQGFYEQYF.

The table lists this clonotype with a few counts. The V gene is TRBV20-1, the J gene TRBJ1-5; no clear D gene. V lost 0 bases, J lost 0 bases, and 9 bases lay in between. The CDR3 has 15 amino acids. Germline values: CDR1 DFQATT, CDR2 SNEGSKA (reference sequence). CDR3 amino acids: CSARDLSNSNQPQHF. The CDR3 bases are TGCAGTGCTAGAGATCTCAGCAATAGCAATCAGCCCCAGCATTTT.

The chain joins TRBV15 to TRBJ2-7, with D possibly matching TRBD2 (6 bases). The CDR3 is 14 amino acids. Trimming removed 6 bases at V and 3 bases at J, with 15 bases between. CDR1 is LNHNV, CDR2 YYDKDF, per germline (reference sequence). CDR3 in DNA: TGTGCCACCAGGCCCGAACGGGACTTCTACGAGCAGTACTTC. Its protein is CATRPERDFYEQYF.

This clonotype showed up many times. V gene TRBV29-1 combines with J gene TRBJ2-3; no reliable D call. The CDR3 sequence is 15 residues long. Germline values: CDR1 SQVTM, CDR2 ANQGSEA. Trimming removed 3 bases at V and 4 bases at J, with 17 bases between. CDR3 in amino acids: CSVEDSTEEADTQYF. CDR3 DNA sequence: TGCAGCGTTGAGGATAGTACTGAAGAGGCAGATACGCAGTATTTT.

The genes are TRBV6-2 or TRBV6-3 and TRBJ2-3; D not resolved. Trimming took 0 bases from V and 2 from J, leaving 9 bases between them. The CDR3 sequence is 15 residues long. Per the germline V gene, CDR1 is MNHEY and CDR2 is SVGEGT. The CDR3 DNA follows: TGTGCCAGCAGTTACTCCGGGCTTACCACAGATACGCAGTATTTT. Its protein is CASSYSGLTTDTQYF.